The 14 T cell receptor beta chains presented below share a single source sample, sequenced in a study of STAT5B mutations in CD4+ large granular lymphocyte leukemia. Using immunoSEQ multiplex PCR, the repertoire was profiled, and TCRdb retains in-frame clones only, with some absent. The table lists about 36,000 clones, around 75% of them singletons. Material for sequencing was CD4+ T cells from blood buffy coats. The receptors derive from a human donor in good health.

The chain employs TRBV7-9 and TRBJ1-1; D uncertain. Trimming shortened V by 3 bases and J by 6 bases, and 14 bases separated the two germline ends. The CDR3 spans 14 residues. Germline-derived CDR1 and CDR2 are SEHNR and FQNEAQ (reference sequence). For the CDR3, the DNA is TGTGCCAGCAGCTTTGGACGATCCTCCGCTGAAGCTTTCTTT. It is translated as CASSFGRSSAEAFF.

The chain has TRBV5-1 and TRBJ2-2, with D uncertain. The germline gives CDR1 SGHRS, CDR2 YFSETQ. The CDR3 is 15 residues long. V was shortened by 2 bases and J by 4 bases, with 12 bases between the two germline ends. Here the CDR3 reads CASSFTHWGTGELFF. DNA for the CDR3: TGCGCCAGCAGCTTCACCCATTGGGGCACCGGGGAGCTGTTTTTT.

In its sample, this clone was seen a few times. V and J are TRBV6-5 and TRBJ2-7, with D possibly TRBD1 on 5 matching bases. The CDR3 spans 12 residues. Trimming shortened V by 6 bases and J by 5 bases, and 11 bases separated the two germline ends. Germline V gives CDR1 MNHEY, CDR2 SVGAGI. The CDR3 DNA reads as TGTGCCAGCAGAACTCAGGGAAACGAGCAGTACTTC. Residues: CASRTQGNEQYF.

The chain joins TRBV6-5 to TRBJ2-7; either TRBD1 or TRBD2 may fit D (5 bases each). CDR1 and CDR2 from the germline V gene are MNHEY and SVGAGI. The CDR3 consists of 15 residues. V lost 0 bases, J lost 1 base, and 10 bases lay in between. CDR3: CASSYSWGPSYEQYF. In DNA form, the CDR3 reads TGTGCCAGCAGTTACTCATGGGGACCGTCCTACGAGCAGTACTTC.

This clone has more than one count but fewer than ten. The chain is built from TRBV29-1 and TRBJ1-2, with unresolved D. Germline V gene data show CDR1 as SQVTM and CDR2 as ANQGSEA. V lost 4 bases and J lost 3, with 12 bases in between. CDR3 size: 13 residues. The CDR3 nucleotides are TGCAGCGTTGCCGAGGGAGCCCACTATGGCTACACCTTC. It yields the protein CSVAEGAHYGYTF.

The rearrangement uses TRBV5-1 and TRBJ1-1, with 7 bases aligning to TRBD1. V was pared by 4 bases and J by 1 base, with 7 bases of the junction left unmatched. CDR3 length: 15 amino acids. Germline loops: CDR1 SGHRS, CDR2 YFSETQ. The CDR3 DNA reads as TGCGCCAGCAGCGGTGCGGGACAGCGGAACACTGAAGCTTTCTTT. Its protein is CASSGAGQRNTEAFF.

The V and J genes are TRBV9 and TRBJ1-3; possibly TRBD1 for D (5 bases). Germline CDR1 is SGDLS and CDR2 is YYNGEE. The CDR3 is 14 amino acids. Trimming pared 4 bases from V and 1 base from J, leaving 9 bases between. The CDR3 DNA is TGTGCCAGCAGCATAAGACAGTCTGGAAACACCATATATTTT. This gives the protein CASSIRQSGNTIYF.

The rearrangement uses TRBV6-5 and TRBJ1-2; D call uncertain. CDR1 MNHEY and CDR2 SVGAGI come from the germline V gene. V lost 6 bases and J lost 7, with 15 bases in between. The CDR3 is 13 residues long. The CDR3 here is CASRLGLTRGYTF. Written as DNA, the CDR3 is TGTGCCAGCAGATTGGGCCTAACGCGTGGCTACACCTTC.

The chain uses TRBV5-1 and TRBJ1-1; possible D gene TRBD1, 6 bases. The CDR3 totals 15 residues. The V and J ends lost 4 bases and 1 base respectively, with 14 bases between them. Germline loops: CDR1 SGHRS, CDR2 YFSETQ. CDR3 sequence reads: CASSRSTGQNTEAFF. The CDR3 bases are TGCGCCAGCAGCCGGTCGACAGGCCAGAACACTGAAGCTTTCTTT.

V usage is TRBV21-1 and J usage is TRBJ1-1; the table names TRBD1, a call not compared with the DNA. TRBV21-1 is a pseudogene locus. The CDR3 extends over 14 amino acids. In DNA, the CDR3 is TGTGCCAGCAGGCACGTGACAGTAAACACTGAAGCTTTCTTT. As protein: CASRHVTVNTEAFF.

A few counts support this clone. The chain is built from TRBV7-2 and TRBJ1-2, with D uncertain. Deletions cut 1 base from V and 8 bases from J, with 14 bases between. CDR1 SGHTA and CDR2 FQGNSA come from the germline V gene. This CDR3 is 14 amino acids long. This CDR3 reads CASSLVVETRGYTF. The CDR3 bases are TGTGCCAGCAGCTTAGTGGTCGAAACTCGGGGCTACACCTTC.

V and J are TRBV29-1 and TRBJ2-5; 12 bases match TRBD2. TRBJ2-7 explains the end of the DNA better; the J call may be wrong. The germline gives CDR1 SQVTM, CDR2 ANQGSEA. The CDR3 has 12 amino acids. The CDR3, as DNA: TGCAGCGTGACTAGCGGGGGCTACGAGCAGTACTTC. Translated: CSVTSGGYEQYF.

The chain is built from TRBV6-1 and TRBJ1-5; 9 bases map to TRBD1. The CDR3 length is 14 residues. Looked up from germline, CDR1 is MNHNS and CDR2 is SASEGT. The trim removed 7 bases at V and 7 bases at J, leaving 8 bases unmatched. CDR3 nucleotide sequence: TGTGCCAGCACCCTACAGGGGGCCGGGCAGCCCCAGCATTTT. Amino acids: CASTLQGAGQPQHF.

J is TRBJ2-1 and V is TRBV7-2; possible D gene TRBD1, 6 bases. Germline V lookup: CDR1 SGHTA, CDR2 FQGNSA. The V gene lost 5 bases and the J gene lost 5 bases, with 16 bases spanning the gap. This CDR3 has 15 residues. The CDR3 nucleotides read TGTGCCAGCAGCAGGCTCCGGGACACCCACAATGAGCAGTTCTTC. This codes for CASSRLRDTHNEQFF.